This T cell receptor (beta chain) came from a study of T cells after posttransplantation cyclophosphamide. The study's findings and limits: Later blood repertoires were often dominated by clones from the donor CD8+ memory compartment. After PTCy, TRB diversity resembled that of CNI/methotrexate controls.

In the case of this clone: Its target is unknown.

CDR1 and CDR2 (germline): LNHDA, SQIVND (reference sequence). This CDR3 has 13 residues. With 3 bases removed from V and 5 bases from J, the gap between germline ends came to 8 bases. Libraries were prepared by immunoSEQ multiplex PCR; TCRdb keeps only in-frame clonotypes and omits some of them. The data contain about 52,000 clones, 90% to 95% of them singletons. The sequencing sample was made of PBMCs. This rearrangement joins TRBV19 to TRBJ1-5, with D possibly matching TRBD1 (5 bases). The TCR was taken from a woman aged 25-40 years in good health and a related stem cell transplant donor. CDR3 region: CASSMGRDQPQHF. CDR3 bases: TGTGCCAGTAGTATGGGGCGTGATCAGCCCCAGCATTTT.